A single T cell receptor beta chain is shown here with its context. The data stem from a study of blood T cell repertoires in COVID-19. The protocol was immunoSEQ multiplex PCR, while the TCRdb copy is restricted to in-frame clones and leaves out a portion. The repertoire holds around 92,000 clones, about 86% seen once, with approximately 12% in the top ten. This CDR3 is 13 amino acids long. The V end was cut by 1 base, the J end by 6 bases, with 11 bases between. In germline, CDR1 is SGHTS, CDR2 YDEGEE. The chain has TRBV5-8 and TRBJ2-7, with D perhaps TRBD2 (5 bases). This receptor was taken from a woman in her sixties or seventies in a cohort sampled during active or convalescent COVID-19. Sequencing was performed on peripheral blood. CDR3 loop: CASSLRGIGEQYF. The CDR3 bases are TGTGCCAGCAGCTTGCGAGGGATCGGCGAGCAGTACTTC.